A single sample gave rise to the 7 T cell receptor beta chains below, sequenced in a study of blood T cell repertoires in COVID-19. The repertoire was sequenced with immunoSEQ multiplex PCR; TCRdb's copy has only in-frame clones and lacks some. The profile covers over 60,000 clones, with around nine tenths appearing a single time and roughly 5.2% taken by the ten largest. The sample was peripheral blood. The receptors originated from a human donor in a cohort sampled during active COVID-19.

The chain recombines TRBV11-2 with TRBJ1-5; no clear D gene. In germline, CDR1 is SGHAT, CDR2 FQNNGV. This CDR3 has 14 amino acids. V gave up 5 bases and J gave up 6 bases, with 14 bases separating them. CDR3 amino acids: CASSPGRSGQPQHF. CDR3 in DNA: TGTGCCAGCAGCCCCGGGAGGTCTGGTCAGCCCCAGCATTTT.

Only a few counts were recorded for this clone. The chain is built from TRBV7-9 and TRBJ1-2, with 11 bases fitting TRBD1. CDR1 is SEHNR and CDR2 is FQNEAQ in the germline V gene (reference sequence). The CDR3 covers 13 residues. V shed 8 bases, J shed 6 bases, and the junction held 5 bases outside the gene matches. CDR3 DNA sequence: TGTGCCAGCCGTACGGACAGGGGGCATGGCTACACCTTC. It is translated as CASRTDRGHGYTF.

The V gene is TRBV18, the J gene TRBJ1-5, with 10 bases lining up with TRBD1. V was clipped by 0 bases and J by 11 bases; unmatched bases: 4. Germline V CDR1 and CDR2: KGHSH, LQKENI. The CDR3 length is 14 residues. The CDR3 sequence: CASSPPPGQGTQHF. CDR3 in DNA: TGTGCCAGCTCACCACCTCCGGGACAGGGGACCCAGCATTTT.

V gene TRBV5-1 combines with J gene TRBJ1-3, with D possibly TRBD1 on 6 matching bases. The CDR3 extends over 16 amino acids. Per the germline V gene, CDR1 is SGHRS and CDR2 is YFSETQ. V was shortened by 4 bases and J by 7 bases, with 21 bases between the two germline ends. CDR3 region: CASSGGQSRAGNTIYF. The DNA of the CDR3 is TGCGCCAGCAGCGGAGGACAGTCCCGGGCCGGGAACACCATATATTTT.

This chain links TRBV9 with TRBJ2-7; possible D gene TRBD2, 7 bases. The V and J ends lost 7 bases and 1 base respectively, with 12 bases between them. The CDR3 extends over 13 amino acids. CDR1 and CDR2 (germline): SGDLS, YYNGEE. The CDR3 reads CASGGGQSYEQYF. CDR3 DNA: TGTGCCAGCGGCGGGGGCCAGTCCTACGAGCAGTACTTC.

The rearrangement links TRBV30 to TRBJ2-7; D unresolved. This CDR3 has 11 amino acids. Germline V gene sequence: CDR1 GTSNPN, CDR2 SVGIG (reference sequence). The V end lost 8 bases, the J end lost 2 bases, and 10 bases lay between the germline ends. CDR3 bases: TGTGCCGGAGACTTCACCTACGAGCAGTACTTC. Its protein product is CAGDFTYEQYF. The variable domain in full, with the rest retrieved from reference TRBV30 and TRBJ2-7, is SQTIHQWPATLVQPVGSPLSLECTVEGTSNPNLYWYRQAAGRGLQLLFYSVGIGQISSEVPQNLSASRPQDRQFILSSKKLLLSDSGFYLCAGDFTYEQYFGPGTRLTVT.

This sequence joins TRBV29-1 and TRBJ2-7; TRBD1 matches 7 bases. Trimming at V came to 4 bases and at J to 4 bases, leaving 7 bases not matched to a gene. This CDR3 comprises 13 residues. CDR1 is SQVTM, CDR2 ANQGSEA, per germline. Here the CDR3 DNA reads TGCAGCGTTGGGCCACAGGGGAGATACGAGCAGTACTTC. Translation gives CSVGPQGRYEQYF.